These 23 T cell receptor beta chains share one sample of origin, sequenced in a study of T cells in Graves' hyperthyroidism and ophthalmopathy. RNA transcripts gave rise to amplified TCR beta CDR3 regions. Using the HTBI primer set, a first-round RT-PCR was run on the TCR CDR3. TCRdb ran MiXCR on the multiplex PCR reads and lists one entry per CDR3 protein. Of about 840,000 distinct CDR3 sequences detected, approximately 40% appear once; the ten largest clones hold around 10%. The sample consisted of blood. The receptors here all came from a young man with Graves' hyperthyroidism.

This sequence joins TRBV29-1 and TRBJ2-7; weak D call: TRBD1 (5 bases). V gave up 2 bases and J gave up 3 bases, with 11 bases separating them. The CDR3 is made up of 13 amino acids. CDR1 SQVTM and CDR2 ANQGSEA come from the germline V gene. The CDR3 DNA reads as TGCAGCGTTGAACAGGGAAGTATCTACGAGCAGTACTTC. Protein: CSVEQGSIYEQYF.

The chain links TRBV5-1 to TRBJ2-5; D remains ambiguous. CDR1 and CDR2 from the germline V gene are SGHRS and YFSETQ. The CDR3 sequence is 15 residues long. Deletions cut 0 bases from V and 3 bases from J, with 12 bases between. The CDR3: CASSLAQALEETQYF. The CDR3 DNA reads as TGCGCCAGCAGCTTGGCCCAAGCGCTGGAAGAGACCCAGTACTTC.

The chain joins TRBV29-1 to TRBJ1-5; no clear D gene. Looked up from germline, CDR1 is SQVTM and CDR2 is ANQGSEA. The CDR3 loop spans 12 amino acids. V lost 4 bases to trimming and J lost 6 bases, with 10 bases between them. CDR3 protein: CSVVAVGQPQHF. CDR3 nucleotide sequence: TGCAGCGTTGTGGCTGTGGGTCAGCCCCAGCATTTT.

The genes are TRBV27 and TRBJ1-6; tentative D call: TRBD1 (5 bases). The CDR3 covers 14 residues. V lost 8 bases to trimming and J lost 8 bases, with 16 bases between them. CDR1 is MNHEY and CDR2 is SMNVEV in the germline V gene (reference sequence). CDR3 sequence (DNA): TGTGCCAGCGGCGAATCGGCGGGGGATTCACCCCTCCACTTT. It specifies CASGESAGDSPLHF.

CDR3 coding DNA: TGTGCCAGCAGTTTATCCCGGACAGGGCGTATCGAGCAGTACTTC. Its protein product is CASSLSRTGRIEQYF. V is TRBV27 and J is TRBJ2-7; TRBD1 matches 8 bases. The junction had 7 bases not matched to a gene; V was cut back by 0 bases and J by 6 bases. The CDR3 contains 15 residues. In germline, CDR1 is MNHEY, CDR2 SMNVEV (reference sequence).

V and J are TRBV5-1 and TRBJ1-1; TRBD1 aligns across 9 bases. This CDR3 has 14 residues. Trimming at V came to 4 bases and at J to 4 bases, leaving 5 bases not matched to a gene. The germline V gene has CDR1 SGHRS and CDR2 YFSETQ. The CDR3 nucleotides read TGCGCCAGCAGCAATACAGGGGGCGGCACTGAAGCTTTCTTT. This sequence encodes CASSNTGGGTEAFF.

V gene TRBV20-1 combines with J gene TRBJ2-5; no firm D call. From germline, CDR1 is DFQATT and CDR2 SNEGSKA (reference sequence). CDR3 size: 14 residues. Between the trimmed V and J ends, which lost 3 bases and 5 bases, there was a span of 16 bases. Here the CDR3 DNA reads TGCAGTGCTAGTCCACCGACTCCCAGGGAGACCCAGTACTTC. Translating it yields CSASPPTPRETQYF.

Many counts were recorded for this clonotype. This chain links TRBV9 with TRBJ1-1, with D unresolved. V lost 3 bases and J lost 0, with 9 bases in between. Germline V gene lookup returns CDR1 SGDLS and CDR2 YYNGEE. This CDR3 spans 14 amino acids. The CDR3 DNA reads TGTGCCAGCAGCGCGGCCCCGTTGAACACTGAAGCTTTCTTT. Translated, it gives CASSAAPLNTEAFF. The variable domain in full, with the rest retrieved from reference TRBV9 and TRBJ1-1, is DSGVTQTPKHLITATGQRVTLRCSPRSGDLSVYWYQQSLDQGLQFLIQYYNGEERAKGNILERFSAQQFPDLHSELNLSSLELGDSALYFCASSAAPLNTEAFFGQGTRLTVV.

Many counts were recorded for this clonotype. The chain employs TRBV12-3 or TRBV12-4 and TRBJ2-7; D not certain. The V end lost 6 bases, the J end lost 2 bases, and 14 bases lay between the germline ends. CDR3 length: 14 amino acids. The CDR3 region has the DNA TGTGCCAGCAGCCCCACTGGGCGGACCTACGAGCAGTACTTC. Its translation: CASSPTGRTYEQYF.

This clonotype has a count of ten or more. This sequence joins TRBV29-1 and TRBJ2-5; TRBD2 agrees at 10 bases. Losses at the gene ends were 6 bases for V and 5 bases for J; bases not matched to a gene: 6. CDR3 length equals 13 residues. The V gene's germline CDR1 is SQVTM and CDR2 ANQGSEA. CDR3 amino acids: CSVRLAGDETQYF. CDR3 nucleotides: TGCAGCGTCAGGCTAGCGGGAGATGAGACCCAGTACTTC.

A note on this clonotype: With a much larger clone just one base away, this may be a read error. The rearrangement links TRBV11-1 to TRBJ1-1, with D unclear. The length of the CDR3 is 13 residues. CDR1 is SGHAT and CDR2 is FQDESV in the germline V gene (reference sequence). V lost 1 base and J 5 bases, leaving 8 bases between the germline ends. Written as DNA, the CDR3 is TGTGCCAGCAGCTTAGTGCCCCAGACTGAAGCTTTCTTT. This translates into CASSLVPQTEAFF.

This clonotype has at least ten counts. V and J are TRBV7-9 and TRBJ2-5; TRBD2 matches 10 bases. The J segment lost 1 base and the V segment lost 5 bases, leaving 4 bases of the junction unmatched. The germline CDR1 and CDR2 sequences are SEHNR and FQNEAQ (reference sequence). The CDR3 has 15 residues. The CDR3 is CASSTGLAAQETQYF. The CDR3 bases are TGTGCCAGCAGCACCGGACTAGCGGCCCAAGAGACCCAGTACTTC.

This chain's CDR3 is CASSPMRGFSGYEQYF. The CDR3 bases are TGTGCCAGCAGTCCAATGCGGGGGTTCTCGGGCTACGAGCAGTACTTC. V gene TRBV3-1 combines with J gene TRBJ2-7, with 7 bases that match TRBD2. From germline, CDR1 is LGHDT and CDR2 YNNKEL (reference sequence). J lost 3 bases, V lost 6 bases, and 14 bases had no gene match. CDR3 length equals 16 residues.

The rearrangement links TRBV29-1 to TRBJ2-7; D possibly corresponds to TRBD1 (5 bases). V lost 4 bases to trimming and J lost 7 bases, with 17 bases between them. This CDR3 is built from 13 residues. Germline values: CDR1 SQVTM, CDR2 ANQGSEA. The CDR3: CSVGVDSYNEQYF. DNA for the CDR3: TGCAGCGTTGGGGTTGACAGCTACAATGAGCAGTACTTC.

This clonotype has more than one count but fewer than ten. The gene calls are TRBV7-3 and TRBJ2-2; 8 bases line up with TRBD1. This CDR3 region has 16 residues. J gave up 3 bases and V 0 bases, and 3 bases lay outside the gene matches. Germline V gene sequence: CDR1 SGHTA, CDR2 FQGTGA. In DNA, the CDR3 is TGTGCCAGCAGCTTAACGGGACAGGTGGACACCGGGGAGCTGTTTTTT. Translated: CASSLTGQVDTGELFF.

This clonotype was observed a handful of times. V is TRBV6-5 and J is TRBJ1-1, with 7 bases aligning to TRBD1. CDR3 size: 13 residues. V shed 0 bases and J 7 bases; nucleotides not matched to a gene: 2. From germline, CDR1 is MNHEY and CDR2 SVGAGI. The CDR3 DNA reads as TGTGCCAGCAGTTACTCGGGACAGATTGAAGCTTTCTTT. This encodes CASSYSGQIEAFF.

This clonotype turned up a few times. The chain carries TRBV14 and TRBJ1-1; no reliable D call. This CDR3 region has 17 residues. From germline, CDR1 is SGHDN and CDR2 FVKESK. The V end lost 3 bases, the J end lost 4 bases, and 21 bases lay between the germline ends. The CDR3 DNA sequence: TGTGCCAGCAGCCAGGGGTCTTGGGGTTTGGTGAGCACTGAAGCTTTCTTT. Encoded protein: CASSQGSWGLVSTEAFF.

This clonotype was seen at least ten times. CDR3 amino acids: CSVAGTGGYSYEQYF. Written as DNA, the CDR3 is TGCAGCGTAGCCGGGACAGGGGGCTACTCCTACGAGCAGTACTTC. The chain employs TRBV29-1 and TRBJ2-7; 12 positions match TRBD1. The J segment lost 0 bases and the V segment lost 6 bases, leaving 6 bases of the junction unmatched. The germline gives CDR1 SQVTM, CDR2 ANQGSEA. CDR3 length equals 15 residues.

CDR3 nucleotides: TGTGCCAGCAGCCAAGAAGGCAGGACCACTCTATATGGCTACACCTTC. Encoded protein: CASSQEGRTTLYGYTF. The chain has TRBV25-1 and TRBJ1-2; no clear D. Trimming shortened V by 6 bases and J by 5 bases, and 22 bases separated the two germline ends. This CDR3 comprises 16 residues. CDR1 and CDR2 from the germline V gene are MGHDK and SYGVNS.

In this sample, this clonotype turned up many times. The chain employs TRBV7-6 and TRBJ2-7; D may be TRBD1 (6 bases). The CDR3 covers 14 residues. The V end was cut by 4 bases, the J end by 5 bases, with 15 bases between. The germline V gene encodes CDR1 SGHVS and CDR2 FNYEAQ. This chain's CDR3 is CASSSMRGGDEQYF. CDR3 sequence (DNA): TGTGCCAGCAGCTCCATGAGAGGGGGAGACGAGCAGTACTTC.

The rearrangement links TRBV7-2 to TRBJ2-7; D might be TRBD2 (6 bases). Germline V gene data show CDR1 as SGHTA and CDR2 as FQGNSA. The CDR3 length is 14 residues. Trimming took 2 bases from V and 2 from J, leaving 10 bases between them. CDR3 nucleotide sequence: TGTGCCAGCAGCTTAATCGGAGGGGCCTACGAGCAGTACTTC. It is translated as CASSLIGGAYEQYF.

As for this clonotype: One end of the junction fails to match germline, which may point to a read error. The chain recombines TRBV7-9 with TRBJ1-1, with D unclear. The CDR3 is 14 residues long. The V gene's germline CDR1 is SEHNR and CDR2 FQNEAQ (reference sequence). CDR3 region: CASSQAFVNTEAFF. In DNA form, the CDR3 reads TGCGCCAGCAGCCAAGCTTTCGTGAACACTGAAGCTTTCTTT.

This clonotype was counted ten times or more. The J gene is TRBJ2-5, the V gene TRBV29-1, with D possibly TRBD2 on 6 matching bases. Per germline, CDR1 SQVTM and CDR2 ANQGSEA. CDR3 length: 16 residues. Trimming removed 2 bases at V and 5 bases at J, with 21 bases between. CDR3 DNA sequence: TGCAGCGTTGAAAAGGGGCTAGCGCAGGCCCGCGAGACCCAGTACTTC. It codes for CSVEKGLAQARETQYF. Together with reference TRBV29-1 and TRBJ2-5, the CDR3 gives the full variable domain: SAVISQKPSRDICQRGTSLTIQCQVDSQVTMMFWYRQQPGQSLTLIATANQGSEATYESGFVIDKFPISRPNLTFSTLTVSNMSPEDSSIYLCSVEKGLAQARETQYFGPGTRLLVL.